This T cell receptor beta chain was obtained from a study of brain metastases from non-small cell lung cancer. This CDR3 has 14 residues. In germline, CDR1 is GTSNPN, CDR2 SVGIG (reference sequence). V lost 1 base to trimming and J lost 3 bases, with 9 bases between them. Clones were sequenced by immunoSEQ multiplex PCR, and TCRdb holds only the in-frame ones, with some missing. There are nearly 2,500 clones in the sample; approximately 85% occur only once, and 8% to 10% lies in the top ten. The receptor comes from a donor at least 40 years old with non-small cell lung cancer. The sample taken for sequencing was tumor-adjacent normal tissue. The chain carries TRBV30 and TRBJ1-4, with D tentatively TRBD1 (5 bases). The CDR3 nucleotides are TGTGCCTGGAGTGGGGGGTGGGCTAATGAAAAACTGTTTTTT. Its protein product is CAWSGGWANEKLFF.